This T cell receptor beta chain was found in a study of T cells after posttransplantation cyclophosphamide. Repertoires were generated with immunoSEQ multiplex PCR, while TCRdb's copy carries only in-frame clones and drops some. The sample holds 5,500 to 7,500 clones, and no clone turns up only once. Treatment was busulfan-fludarabine conditioning, a marrow graft, and cyclophosphamide on days +3 and +4. V lost 0 bases and J lost 5; bases outside the gene matches: 2. CDR3 size: 14 residues. Germline values: CDR1 SGDLS, CDR2 YYNGEE. Sequenced material: PBMCs, taken after allogeneic stem cell transplant with posttransplant cyclophosphamide. J is TRBJ2-1 and V is TRBV9; TRBD2 aligns across 7 bases. The clonotype originates from a male patient aged 50 to 59 who received an allogeneic stem cell transplant from an unrelated donor, was CMV-positive, and had acute GVHD only. The graft donor may be the source of some T cells. CDR3 in amino acids: CASSVAGGDNEQFF. The DNA for the CDR3 is TGTGCCAGCAGCGTAGCGGGAGGCGACAATGAGCAGTTCTTC.